This T cell receptor (beta chain) was captured by sequencing in a study of CXCR3-negative and CXCR3-positive naive CD8 T cells (dated by TCRdb to between 2018 and 2021). Concerning the study at large: In total, roughly 150 million TRB reads were obtained, or roughly 1.5 +/- 0.3 million reads per library. Diversity and physicochemical repertoire analyses were performed on about a dozen donors pooled from two independent experiments. The TRBV-TRBJ cluster analysis covered naive subsets from several donors and memory cells from 3 donors.

Sequencing was performed on a NextSeq 550. The Human TCR Profiling Kit (MiLaboratory) was used to prepare UMI-labeled 5' RACE TRB cDNA libraries. cDNA synthesis used the entire amount of extracted RNA, and PCR amplification then used the entire amount of cDNA produced. Libraries were prepared in parallel using an identical number of PCR cycles. The authors' analysis ran thus. With a requirement of at least two reads per UMI, MIGEC and MiXCR extracted about 56,000 +/- 9,600 unique UMI-labeled TRB cDNA molecules per library. On average, each library contained approximately 40,000 +/- 10,000 functional in-frame TRB CDR3 nucleotide clonotypes without stop codons. After downsampling to 5000 UMI-labeled TRB molecules per sample, diversity metrics, including normalized Shannon-Wiener and Chao1, were computed in VDJtools. Clonotype-size-weighted physicochemical properties of the central five CDR3 residues (interaction energy, strength, volume and Kidera factor 4) were computed in VDJtools. The reads, reprocessed by TCRdb, yield one row per CDR3 protein sequence and no DNA. The V and J calls here are based on TCRdb, not the publication. The sample's table lists a count of about 38,000 distinct CDR3 sequences. The ten largest account for about 14% of the sample.

CDR1 and CDR2, per the germline V gene (reference sequence), are DFQATT and SNEGSKA. The CDR3 covers 15 residues, taking in both the cysteine and the phenylalanine. DNA was not recorded. General study outcomes and caveats: Because surface CD5, which is linked to self-reactivity in mice, was comparable between the naive subsets, TCR interaction strength was also inferred from TRB CDR3 physicochemical properties. Within the same donor, TRBV-TRBJ usage looked similar between naive CXCR3-negative and CXCR3-positive cells, but memory cells had distinct patterns. Repertoire diversity was comparably high in both naive subsets but much lower in memory CD8+ T cells. Because CXCR3 expression was partially decreased after cryopreservation, freshly isolated PBMCs were used for most assays.

For every CD8+ T cell subset, about 300,000 cells were flow-sorted straight into RLT lysis buffer, and each subset was sorted in triplicate. Peripheral blood mononuclear cells were isolated from buffy coats by standard density gradient centrifugation. Total RNA was extracted from sorted cells using an RNeasy Mini Kit. Concerning this clonotype: This receptor's antigen is unknown.

This TCR came from a human donor in good health. Some clones in this sample may be carry-over from other donors' samples. The chain is made from TRBV20-1 and TRBJ2-1; no DNA is available, so the TRBD1 call from TCRdb remains unchecked. Sequenced sample: memory CD8+ T cells from blood. The sample's cell subset or site label, in plain terms: conventional CD8+ memory T cells (TMEM), sorted as controls. The CDR3 region reads CSARDRFERSPREFF.